This is a list of T cell receptor beta chains from one sample in a study of OX40 agonist ivuxolimab in advanced cancers. The method was immunoSEQ multiplex PCR; TCRdb's version includes in-frame clones alone and lacks a portion of them. The sample has just under 55,000 clones; roughly 80% are singletons. Specimen: CD4+ or CD8+ T cells sorted from blood, collected in a trial of the OX40 agonist ivuxolimab. The origin of the receptors is an adult with an advanced solid tumor such as melanoma, head and neck, liver or kidney cancer. CDR3s include the opening cysteine and the closing phenylalanine or tryptophan. D genes are given only for firm matches. The size entry is marked missing in some rows and otherwise reads once, few, many or a size class.

TRBJ1-5	TRBV7-2	TRBD1	NA	TGTGCCAGCAGCTTTCACAGGGGGAATCAGCCCCAGCATTTT	CASSFHRGNQPQHF
TRBJ2-3	TRBV7-2	NA	NA	TGTGCCAGCAGCCCCGCTGGTCCTTATACGCAGTATTTT	CASSPAGPYTQYF
TRBJ1-5	TRBV18	NA	NA	TGTGCCAGCTCACCACCTATGTCCAACGGCCTGCACCAGCATTTT	CASSPPMSNGLHQHF
TRBJ1-1	TRBV6-4	NA	NA	TGTGCCAGCAGTGTTTCAAGGGGGTTCGAAGCTTTCTTT	CASSVSRGFEAFF
TRBJ2-1	TRBV5-1	NA	NA	TGCGCCAGCAGCCCCGCAGGGTACAATGAGCAGTTCTTC	CASSPAGYNEQFF
TRBJ1-2	TRBV10-3	NA	NA	TGTGCCATCAGCATGGATGGCTATGGCTACACCTTC	CAISMDGYGYTF
TRBJ2-5	TRBV5-1	TRBD1	NA	TGCGCCAGCAGCACCGAGGCCGCAGGGGGAAGGGAGACCCAGTACTTC	CASSTEAAGGRETQYF
TRBJ2-7	TRBV6-5	NA	NA	TGTGCCAGCAGTTACCCCGTGGGGGGGCCTTTCTACGAGCAGTACTTC	CASSYPVGGPFYEQYF
TRBJ2-5	TRBV2	NA	few	TGTGCCAGCAGTGTTTCCGGGGGCCTCCAAGAGACCCAGTACTTC	CASSVSGGLQETQYF
TRBJ1-5	TRBV11-2	TRBD1	few	TGTGCCAGCAGCTTGCAGGGGGCTGGGTTCAATCAGCCCCAGCATTTT	CASSLQGAGFNQPQHF
TRBJ2-2	TRBV30	NA	NA	TGTGCCTGGGCAGGGAATCCCGGGGAGCTGTTTTTT	CAWAGNPGELFF
TRBJ1-4	TRBV7-9	NA	NA	TGTGCCAGCAGCCCAGGGGTCGTTGCAACTAATGAAAAACTGTTTTTT	CASSPGVVATNEKLFF
TRBJ2-1	TRBV4-2	NA	NA	TGTGCCAGCAGCCAAGATCAGGGGAGAAGAGAGTTCTTC	CASSQDQGRREFF
TRBJ1-1	TRBV18	NA	NA	TGTGCCAGCTCTCCAAATATGAACACTGAAGCTTTCTTT	CASSPNMNTEAFF
TRBJ1-1	TRBV2	TRBD1	NA	TGTGCCAGTTGCAATTTCCTTCTTCAGGGGGCTTCTGAAGCTTTCTTT	CASCNFLLQGASEAFF
TRBJ1-1	TRBV18	NA	NA	TGTGCCAGCTCACCAAATGGGGGGCTGCCGAACACTGAAGCTTTCTTT	CASSPNGGLPNTEAFF
TRBJ1-5	TRBV19	NA	few	TGTGCCAGTAGTCTGGAACGTCAGCCCCAGCATTTT	CASSLERQPQHF
TRBJ1-5	TRBV19	NA	NA	TGTGCCAGTAGTGTATCCAATCAGCCCCAGCATTTT	CASSVSNQPQHF
TRBJ2-1	TRBV7-2	NA	NA	TGTGCCAGCAGCCCCGGGGGCCCAGGGGAGCAGTTCTTC	CASSPGGPGEQFF
TRBJ2-3	TRBV7-2	TRBD2	NA	TGTGCCAGCAGCTCCATAGGCGGGGGGTTTAGCACAGATACGCAGTATTTT	CASSSIGGGFSTDTQYF
TRBJ2-1	TRBV21-1	NA	NA	TGTGCCAGCAGCTATAGCGAGGATGAGCAGTTCTTC	CASSYSEDEQFF
TRBJ1-6	TRBV5-1	NA	NA	TGCGCCAGCAGCTTGGACGGGGTCCGGGGTTCACCCCTCCACTTT	CASSLDGVRGSPLHF
TRBJ2-3	TRBV7-9	TRBD2	NA	TGTGCCAGCAGCTGGGGGGGACTAGCGGGACCGGATACGCAGTATTTT	CASSWGGLAGPDTQYF
TRBJ2-7	TRBV28	TRBD2	few	TGTGCCAGCAGTTTATGGGGACTAGCGGGAGATATCTACGAGCAGTACTTC	CASSLWGLAGDIYEQYF
TRBJ2-7	TRBV11-2	NA	NA	TGTGCCAGCAGCTTAATTGCGGACGGCGAGCAGTACTTC	CASSLIADGEQYF
TRBJ1-1	TRBV4-2	NA	NA	TGTGCCAGCAGCCGGCGGGAGGGGCGCATATCGAACACTGAAGCTTTCTTT	CASSRREGRISNTEAFF
TRBJ2-5	TRBV2	NA	few	TGTGCCAGCAGGAAAACCGGGCTCGCGGAGACCCAGTACTTC	CASRKTGLAETQYF
TRBJ2-1	TRBV5-1	TRBD1	NA	TGCGCCAGCAGCTTGGGACAGGGGGCAAACCATGAGCAGTTCTTC	CASSLGQGANHEQFF
TRBJ1-2	TRBV16	NA	NA	TGTGCCAGCAGCGCACACAGGACGCCAAACTATGGCTACACCTTC	CASSAHRTPNYGYTF
TRBJ2-5	TRBV18	TRBD1	once	TGTGCCAGCTCACACGGACAGGGGGCAAGAGAGACCCAGTACTTC	CASSHGQGARETQYF
TRBJ1-6	TRBV12-5	NA	NA	TGTGCTAGTGCCCCCGGCGGCTTTTATAATTCACCCCTCCACTTT	CASAPGGFYNSPLHF
TRBJ2-6	TRBV6-5	NA	NA	TGTGCCAGCAGCCAGTCCTGGGGGGCCAACGTCCTGACTTTC	CASSQSWGANVLTF
TRBJ2-7	TRBV19	TRBD2	few	TGTGCCAGTAGTCCTACTAGCGGGAGGGCCAACGAGCAGTACTTC	CASSPTSGRANEQYF
TRBJ2-7	TRBV6-5	NA	NA	TGTGCCAGCAGTTACTCTCCCAGCGGGTTCTCCTACGAGCAGTACTTC	CASSYSPSGFSYEQYF
TRBJ1-1	TRBV29-1	TRBD1	NA	TGCAGCGTTAACGGAGACAGGGGACTGAACACTGAAGCTTTCTTT	CSVNGDRGLNTEAFF
TRBJ1-1	TRBV6-5	NA	NA	TGTGCCAGCAGGGGGGACGTTAGGTACACTGAAGCTTTCTTT	CASRGDVRYTEAFF
TRBJ2-1	TRBV28	NA	NA	TGTGCCAGCTTTGGGTCATGGAATGAGCAGTTCTTC	CASFGSWNEQFF
TRBJ2-1	TRBV19	TRBD2	NA	TGTGCCAGTAGTGCCCCTCCCGGTAGCGGGATCCTCAATGAGCAGTTCTTC	CASSAPPGSGILNEQFF